The clone carrying this T cell receptor (beta chain) was seen a single time. The entry originates in a study of blood T cell repertoires in COVID-19. Study-wide context: COVID-19 samples, acute and convalescent, were from the United States, Italy and Spain. From T cells, B-cell-depleted T cells, or PBMCs came the material, which was cDNA or gDNA.

The V end was cut by 5 bases, the J end by 7 bases, with 12 bases between. The CDR3 extends over 13 amino acids. Germline values: CDR1 MNHEY, CDR2 SVGEGT. The protocol was immunoSEQ multiplex PCR, while the TCRdb copy is restricted to in-frame clones and leaves out a portion. Here the sample spans some 56,000 clones, approximately 80% being singletons. The receptor was derived from a woman of 80 years or more with active or convalescent COVID-19. The sequenced sample was peripheral blood. The V gene is TRBV6-2 or TRBV6-3, the J gene TRBJ1-5; maybe TRBD1 (5 bases). The CDR3 region is CASSDWQGQPQHF. CDR3 bases: TGTGCCAGCAGTGACTGGCAGGGACAGCCCCAGCATTTT.